The TCR beta chain described here comes from a study of cytomegalovirus exposure and HLA in healthy donors. Study results and caveats: Indistinguishable V segments such as TRBV6-2 and TRBV6-3 were excluded.

PCR employed 60 Vbeta and 13 Jbeta primers. The data were produced by immunoSEQ multiplex PCR, yet TCRdb's version contains in-frame clones alone and is incomplete. The sample holds around 170,000 clones, approximately 80% seen once. With regard to this clone: Its antigen is currently unknown.

The ends lost 0 bases at V and 5 bases at J; junction bases unmatched: 5. Germline CDR1 and CDR2: SGHVS and FNYEAQ. There are 15 residues in the CDR3. The sequenced material came from PBMCs. The receptor comes from a girl under 18 in good health and CMV-seropositive. V is TRBV7-6 and J is TRBJ2-5; 8 positions agree with TRBD2. The CDR3 sequence is CASSLAQRERETQYF. In DNA form, the CDR3 reads TGTGCCAGCAGCTTAGCCCAGCGGGAGCGGGAGACCCAGTACTTC.